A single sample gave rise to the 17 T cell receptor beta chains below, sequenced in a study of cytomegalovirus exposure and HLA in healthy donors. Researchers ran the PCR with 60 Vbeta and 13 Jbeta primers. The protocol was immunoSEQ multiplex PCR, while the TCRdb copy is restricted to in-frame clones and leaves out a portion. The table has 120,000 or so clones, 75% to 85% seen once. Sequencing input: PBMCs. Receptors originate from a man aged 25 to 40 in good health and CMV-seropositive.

The CDR3 here is CASSSGLALDTQYF. The CDR3 nucleotides read TGTGCCAGCAGCTCGGGACTAGCATTAGATACGCAGTATTTT. The chain joins TRBV7-6 to TRBJ2-3; 9 nucleotides line up with TRBD2. There are 14 residues in the CDR3. The germline V gene has CDR1 SGHVS and CDR2 FNYEAQ. V was pared by 4 bases and J by 5 bases, with 4 bases of the junction left unmatched. Together with reference TRBV7-6 and TRBJ2-3, the CDR3 gives the full variable domain: GAGVSQSPRYKVTKRGQDVALRCDPISGHVSLYWYRQALGQGPEFLTYFNYEAQQDKSGLPNDRFSAERPEGSISTLTIQRTEQRDSAMYRCASSSGLALDTQYFGPGTRLTVL.

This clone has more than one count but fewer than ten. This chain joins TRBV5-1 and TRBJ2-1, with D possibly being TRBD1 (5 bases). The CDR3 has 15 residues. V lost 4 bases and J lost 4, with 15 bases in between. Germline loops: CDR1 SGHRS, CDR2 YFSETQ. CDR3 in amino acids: CASSQDANRYNEQFF. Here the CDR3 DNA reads TGCGCCAGCAGCCAGGACGCAAACAGGTACAATGAGCAGTTCTTC.

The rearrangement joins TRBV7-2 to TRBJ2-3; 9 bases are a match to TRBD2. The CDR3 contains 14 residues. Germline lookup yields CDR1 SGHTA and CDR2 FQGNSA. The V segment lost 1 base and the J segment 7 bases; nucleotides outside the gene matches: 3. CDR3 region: CASSLEAGGNTQYF. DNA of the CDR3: TGTGCCAGCAGCTTAGAGGCGGGGGGGAATACGCAGTATTTT.

CDR3 sequence (DNA): TGTGCCACCCACCGGGACAGGGCGGTAGGTTCACCCCTCCACTTT. Its protein is CATHRDRAVGSPLHF. This sequence joins TRBV10-3 and TRBJ1-6; 9 nucleotides line up with TRBD1. Germline assignment: CDR1 ENHRY and CDR2 SYGVKD. The CDR3 extends over 15 amino acids. V trimming: 10 bases; J trimming: 9 bases; junction bases outside the gene matches: 13.

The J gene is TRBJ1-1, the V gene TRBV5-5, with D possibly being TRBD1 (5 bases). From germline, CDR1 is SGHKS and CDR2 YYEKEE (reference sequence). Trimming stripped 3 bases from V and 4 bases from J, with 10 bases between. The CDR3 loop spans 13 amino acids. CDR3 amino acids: CASSSPGVTEAFF. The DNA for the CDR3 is TGTGCCAGCAGCTCGCCGGGGGTCACTGAAGCTTTCTTT.

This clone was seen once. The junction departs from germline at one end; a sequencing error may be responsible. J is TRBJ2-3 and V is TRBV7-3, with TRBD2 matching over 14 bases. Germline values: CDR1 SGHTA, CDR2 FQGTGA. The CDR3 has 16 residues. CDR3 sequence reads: CASSQNGLAGGDTQYF. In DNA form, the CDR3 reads TGCGCCAGCAGCCAAAATGGACTAGCGGGGGGAGATACGCAGTATTTT.

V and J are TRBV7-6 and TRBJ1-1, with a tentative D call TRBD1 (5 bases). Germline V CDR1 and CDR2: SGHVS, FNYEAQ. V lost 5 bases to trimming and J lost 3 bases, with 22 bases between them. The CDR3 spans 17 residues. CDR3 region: CASSPLRGKSLDTEAFF. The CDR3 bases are TGTGCCAGCAGCCCACTTAGGGGAAAATCCCTCGACACTGAAGCTTTCTTT.

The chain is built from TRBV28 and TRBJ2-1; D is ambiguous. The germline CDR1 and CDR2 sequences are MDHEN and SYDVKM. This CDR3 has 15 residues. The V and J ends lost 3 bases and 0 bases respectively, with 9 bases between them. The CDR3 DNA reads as TGTGCCAGCAGTTTTCCAGGTATCTCCTACAATGAGCAGTTCTTC. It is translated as CASSFPGISYNEQFF.

The CDR3 DNA is TGTGCCTGGAGGTTGGCGGGGGCTGGCGAAAAACTGTTTTTT. This sequence encodes CAWRLAGAGEKLFF. The chain carries TRBV30 and TRBJ1-4, with D perhaps TRBD1 (6 bases). The CDR3 covers 14 residues. The V end lost 3 bases, the J end lost 8 bases, and 16 bases lay between the germline ends. Per the germline V gene, CDR1 is GTSNPN and CDR2 is SVGIG (reference sequence).

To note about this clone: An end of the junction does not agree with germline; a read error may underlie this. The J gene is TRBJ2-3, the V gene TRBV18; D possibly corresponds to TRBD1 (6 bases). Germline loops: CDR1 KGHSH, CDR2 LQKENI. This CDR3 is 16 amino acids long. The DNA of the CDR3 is TGTGCCAGCTCGGCACCGGGACAATTTACGACAGGTACGCAGTATTTT. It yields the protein CASSAPGQFTTGTQYF.

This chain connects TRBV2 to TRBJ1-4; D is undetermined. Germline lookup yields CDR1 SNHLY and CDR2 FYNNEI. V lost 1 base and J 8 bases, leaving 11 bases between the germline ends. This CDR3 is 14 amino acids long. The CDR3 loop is CASSEGRGPEKLFF. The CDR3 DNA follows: TGTGCCAGCAGTGAAGGGCGGGGTCCGGAAAAACTGTTTTTT.

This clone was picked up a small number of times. As DNA, the CDR3 is TGTGCCAGCAGTACCTGGAACAGGGGGATGAATGAGCAGTTCTTC. Encoded protein: CASSTWNRGMNEQFF. V and J are TRBV6-4 and TRBJ2-1, with 8 bases aligning to TRBD1. CDR1 is MRHNA and CDR2 is SNTAGT in the germline V gene. The CDR3 is 15 residues long. Unmatched junction bases numbered 10, after V lost 5 bases and J lost 7 bases.

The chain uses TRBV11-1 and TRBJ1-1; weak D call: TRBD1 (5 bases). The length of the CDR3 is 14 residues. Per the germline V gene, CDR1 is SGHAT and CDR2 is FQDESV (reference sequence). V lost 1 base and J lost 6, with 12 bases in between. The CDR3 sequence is CASSLGAGQSEAFF. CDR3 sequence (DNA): TGTGCCAGCAGCTTAGGGGCAGGGCAGTCTGAAGCTTTCTTT.

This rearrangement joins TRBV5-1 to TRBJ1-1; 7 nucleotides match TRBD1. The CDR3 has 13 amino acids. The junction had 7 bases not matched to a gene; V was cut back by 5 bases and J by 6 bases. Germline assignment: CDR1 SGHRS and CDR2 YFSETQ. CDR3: CASRATGRAEAFF. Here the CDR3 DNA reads TGCGCCAGCAGGGCGACAGGGCGGGCTGAAGCTTTCTTT.

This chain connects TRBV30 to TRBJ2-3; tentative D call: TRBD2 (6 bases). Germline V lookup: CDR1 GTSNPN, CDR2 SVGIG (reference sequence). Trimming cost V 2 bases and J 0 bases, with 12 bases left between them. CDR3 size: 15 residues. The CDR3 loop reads CAWSRLARSTDTQYF. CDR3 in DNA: TGTGCCTGGAGTAGGCTAGCGAGGAGCACAGATACGCAGTATTTT.

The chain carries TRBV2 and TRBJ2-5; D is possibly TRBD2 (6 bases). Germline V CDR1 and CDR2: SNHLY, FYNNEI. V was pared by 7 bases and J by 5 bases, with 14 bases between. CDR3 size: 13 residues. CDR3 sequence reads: CASTGLRGETQYF. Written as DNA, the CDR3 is TGTGCCAGCACAGGCCTGCGGGGTGAGACCCAGTACTTC.

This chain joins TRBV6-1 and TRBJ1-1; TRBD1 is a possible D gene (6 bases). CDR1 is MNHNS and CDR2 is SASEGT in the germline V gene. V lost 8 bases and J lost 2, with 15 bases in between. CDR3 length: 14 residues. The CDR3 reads CASGLRGINTEAFF. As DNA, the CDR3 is TGTGCCAGCGGTTTGAGGGGGATAAACACTGAAGCTTTCTTT.